The sequence of this T cell receptor beta chain was determined in a study of T cell responses to AZD1222 COVID-19 vaccine. Study results and limitations: Nearly half of the spike-specific TCRs reportedly recognize variant regions that carry no mutations. All repertoire sampling was performed exclusively after the peak T cell response. The study found Spike-specific TCR breadth and depth rose after two AZD1222 doses.

On this clone itself: Its antigen is unknown.

Deletions cut 1 base from V and 5 bases from J, with 7 bases between. This CDR3 is built from 13 residues. In germline, CDR1 is SGHAT, CDR2 FQNNGV. Clones were sequenced by immunoSEQ multiplex PCR, and TCRdb holds only the in-frame ones, with some missing. The sample shows some 120,000 clones, over 75% of them seen only once. The sequence was obtained from an adult in good health. The input for sequencing was peripheral blood, taken on day 0 of AZD1222 vaccination. The chain carries TRBV11-2 and TRBJ2-3, with no clear D. The CDR3 reads CASSLAGGDTQYF. The DNA for the CDR3 is TGTGCCAGCAGCTTAGCGGGTGGAGATACGCAGTATTTT.